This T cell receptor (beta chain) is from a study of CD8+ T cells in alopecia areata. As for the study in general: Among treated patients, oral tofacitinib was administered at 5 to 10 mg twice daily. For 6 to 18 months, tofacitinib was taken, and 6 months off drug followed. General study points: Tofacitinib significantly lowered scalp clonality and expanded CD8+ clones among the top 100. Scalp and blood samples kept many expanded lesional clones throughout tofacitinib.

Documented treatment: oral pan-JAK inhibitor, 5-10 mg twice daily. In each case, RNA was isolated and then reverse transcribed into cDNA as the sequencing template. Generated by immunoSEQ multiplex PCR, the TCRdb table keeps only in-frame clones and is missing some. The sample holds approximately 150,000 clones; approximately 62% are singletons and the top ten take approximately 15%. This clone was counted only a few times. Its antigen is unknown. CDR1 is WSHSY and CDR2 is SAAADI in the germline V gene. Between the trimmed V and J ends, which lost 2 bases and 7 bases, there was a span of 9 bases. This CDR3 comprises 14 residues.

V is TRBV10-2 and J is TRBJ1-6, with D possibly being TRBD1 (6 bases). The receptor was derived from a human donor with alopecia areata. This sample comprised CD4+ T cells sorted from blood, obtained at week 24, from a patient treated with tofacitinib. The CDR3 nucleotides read TGCGCCAGCAGTGAGGTACAGGGAAATTCACCCCTCCACTTT. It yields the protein CASSEVQGNSPLHF.